This is a list of T cell receptor beta chains from one sample in a study of response to subunit inactivated influenza vaccine. MiXCR was run by TCRdb on the RT-PCR reads, yielding one entry per CDR3 protein. Of 400,000 to 650,000 distinct CDR3 sequences listed, approximately 7.7% are singletons. Sequencing was performed on PBMCs from blood, taken less than 30 months after vaccination. The receptors originated from a man aged 45 to 70 who received an inactivated influenza vaccine. Each CDR3 is given with its conserved first and last residue. Fields, in order: J gene, V gene, clone size, D gene, CDR3 DNA, CDR3 protein. The D gene is left open where the match is weak. Some rows mark clone size as missing; the rest say once, few, many or name a class of expanded clone.

TRBJ2-2,TRBV7-8,few,TRBD2,TGTGCCAGCTTGGGACTAGCGGGAACCGGGGAGCTGTTTTTT,CASLGLAGTGELFF
TRBJ2-1,TRBV11-2,.,TRBD2,TGTGCCAGCAGCAAGACTCCGGGACTAGCGGGGGAGGAGCAGTTCTTC,CASSKTPGLAGEEQFF
TRBJ2-1,TRBV7-2,few,TRBD2,TGTGCCAGCAGCGGAATAGCGGGGGGATTGGGCAATGAGCAGTTCTTC,CASSGIAGGLGNEQFF
TRBJ2-2,TRBV2,few,.,TGTGCCAGCAGAGACTCAGGACCCGGGGAGCTGTTTTTT,CASRDSGPGELFF
TRBJ1-1,TRBV12-3/TRBV12-4,many,.,TGTGCCAGCGGGTCCGGGATGAGGACTGAAGCTTTCTTT,CASGSGMRTEAFF
TRBJ2-7,TRBV7-2,few,TRBD1,TGTGCCAGCAGCCCAGGGGACAGACCCTACTACGAGCAGTACTTC,CASSPGDRPYYEQYF
TRBJ2-1,TRBV7-9,many,.,TGTGCCAGCAGCCAGGCGGACGATGAGCAGTTCTTC,CASSQADDEQFF
TRBJ1-1,TRBV21-1,.,.,TGTGCCAGCAGCAAAGGGGGGGTGAGGGGCACTGAAGCTTTCTTT,CASSKGGVRGTEAFF
TRBJ2-3,TRBV28,few,TRBD2,TGTGCCAGCAGTCTTCGACTAGCGGGAGAGATAGATACGCAGTATTTT,CASSLRLAGEIDTQYF
TRBJ2-5,TRBV6-2/TRBV6-3,.,TRBD2,TGTGCCAGCAGTTACGGAACTAGCGGGAGAAGAGAGACCCAGTACTTC,CASSYGTSGRRETQYF
TRBJ2-1,TRBV2,many,.,TGTGCCAGTAGAGCCGACCGCTCCTACAATGAGCAGTTCTTC,CASRADRSYNEQFF
TRBJ2-5,TRBV20-1,many,.,TGCAGTGCTGGGGGGTCGGAGACCCAGTACTTC,CSAGGSETQYF
TRBJ1-6,TRBV10-3,few,.,TGTGCCATCAGTGATGATAATTCACCCCTCCACTTT,CAISDDNSPLHF
TRBJ2-3,TRBV5-1,many,TRBD2,TGCGCCAGCAGCGCGGGATGGCCGGGACTAGCGGGAGAGGATACGCAGTATTTT,CASSAGWPGLAGEDTQYF
TRBJ2-7,TRBV4-3,many,.,TGCGCCAGCAGCCAAGATAGCCAGGGTGATTACGAGCAGTACTTC,CASSQDSQGDYEQYF
TRBJ2-1,TRBV6-2/TRBV6-3,.,TRBD2,TGTGCCAGCACGGACGGGACTAGCGGGACCGATGAGCAGTTCTTC,CASTDGTSGTDEQFF
TRBJ2-4,TRBV7-2,many,.,TGTGCCAGCAGCTCCCTTAACATTCAGTACTTC,CASSSLNIQYF
TRBJ2-1,TRBV25-1,many,.,TGTGCCAGCAGTGTTGGGATGATTGAGCAGTTCTTC,CASSVGMIEQFF
TRBJ1-1,TRBV4-3,.,.,TGCGCCAGCAGCCCCACAGCGTGGAACACTGAAGCTTTCTTT,CASSPTAWNTEAFF
TRBJ2-7,TRBV6-1,few,.,TGTGCCAGCAGTGAGATTGTCAAGGTTGACGAGCAGTACTTC,CASSEIVKVDEQYF
TRBJ2-1,TRBV9,.,TRBD2,TGTGCCAGCAGCCCAACCGGGACTAGCGGGGCTAATGAGCAGTTCTTC,CASSPTGTSGANEQFF
TRBJ2-5,TRBV20-1,many,TRBD2,TGCAGTGCCCACTCACCTAGCGGGGGGGAATTAACCCAGTACTTC,CSAHSPSGGELTQYF
TRBJ1-5,TRBV7-2,many,.,TGTGCCAGCAGCTTAGTTTTTCGCAATCAGCCCCAGCATTTT,CASSLVFRNQPQHF
TRBJ2-3,TRBV4-3,few,.,TGCGCCAGCAGCCAAGTCTGGACAGACAACACAGATACGCAGTATTTT,CASSQVWTDNTDTQYF
TRBJ2-2,TRBV10-2,.,TRBD2,TGCGCCAGCAGTGGGCTAGCGGGGGTGTGGGAGCTGTTTTTT,CASSGLAGVWELFF
TRBJ2-7,TRBV6-2/TRBV6-3,few,TRBD1,TGTGCCAGCAGTACCGGGACAGGGGGATTCGAGCAGTACTTC,CASSTGTGGFEQYF
TRBJ1-4,TRBV15,.,.,TGTGCCACCAGCAGAGATTTAGGAACGGGTGAAAAACTGTTTTTT,CATSRDLGTGEKLFF
TRBJ1-1,TRBV25-1,many,.,TGTGCCAGCAGTATAGGGGGAATGAACACTGAAGCTTTCTTT,CASSIGGMNTEAFF